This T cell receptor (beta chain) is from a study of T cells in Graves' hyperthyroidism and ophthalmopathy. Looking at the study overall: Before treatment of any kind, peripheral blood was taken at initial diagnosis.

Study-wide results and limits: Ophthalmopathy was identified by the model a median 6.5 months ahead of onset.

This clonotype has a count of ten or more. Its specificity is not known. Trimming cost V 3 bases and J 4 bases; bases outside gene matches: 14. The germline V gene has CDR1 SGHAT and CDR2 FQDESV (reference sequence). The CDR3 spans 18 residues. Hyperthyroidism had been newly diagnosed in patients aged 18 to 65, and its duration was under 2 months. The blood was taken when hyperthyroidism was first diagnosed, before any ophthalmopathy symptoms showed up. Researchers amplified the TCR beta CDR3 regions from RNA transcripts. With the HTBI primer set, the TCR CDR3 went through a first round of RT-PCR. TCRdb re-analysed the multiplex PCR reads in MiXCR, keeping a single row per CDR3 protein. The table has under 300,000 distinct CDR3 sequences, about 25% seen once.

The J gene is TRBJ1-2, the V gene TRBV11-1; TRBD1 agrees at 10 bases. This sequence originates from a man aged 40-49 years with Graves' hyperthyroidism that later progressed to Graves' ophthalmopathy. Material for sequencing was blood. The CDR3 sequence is CASSLTIFPTGGGYGYTF. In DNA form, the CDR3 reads TGTGCCAGCAGCTTGACCATATTCCCGACAGGGGGCGGCTATGGCTACACCTTC.